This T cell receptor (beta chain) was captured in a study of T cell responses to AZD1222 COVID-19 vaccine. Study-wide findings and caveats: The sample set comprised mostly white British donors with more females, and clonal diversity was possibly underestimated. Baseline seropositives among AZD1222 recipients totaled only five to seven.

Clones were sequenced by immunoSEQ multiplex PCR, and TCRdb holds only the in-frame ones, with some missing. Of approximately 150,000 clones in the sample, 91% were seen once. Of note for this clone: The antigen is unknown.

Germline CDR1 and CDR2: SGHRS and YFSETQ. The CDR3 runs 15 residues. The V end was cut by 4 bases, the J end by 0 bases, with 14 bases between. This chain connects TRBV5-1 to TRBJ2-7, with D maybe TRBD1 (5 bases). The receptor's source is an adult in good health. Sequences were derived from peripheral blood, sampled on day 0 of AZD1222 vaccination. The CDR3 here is CASSAGDSFSYEQYF. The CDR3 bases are TGCGCCAGCAGCGCCGGTGACAGTTTCTCCTACGAGCAGTACTTC.